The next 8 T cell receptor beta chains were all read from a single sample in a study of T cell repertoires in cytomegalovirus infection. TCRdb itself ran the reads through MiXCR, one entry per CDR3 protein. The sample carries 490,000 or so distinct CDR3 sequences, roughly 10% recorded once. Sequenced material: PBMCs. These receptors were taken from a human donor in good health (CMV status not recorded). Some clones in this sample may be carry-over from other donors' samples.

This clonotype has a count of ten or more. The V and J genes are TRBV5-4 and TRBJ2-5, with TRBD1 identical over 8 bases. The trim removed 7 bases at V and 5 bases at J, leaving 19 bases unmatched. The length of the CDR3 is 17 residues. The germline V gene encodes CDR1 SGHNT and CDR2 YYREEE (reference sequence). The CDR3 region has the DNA TGTGCCAGCCAACCCAAATTAGGTGGGACAGGCATGGAGACCCAGTACTTC. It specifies CASQPKLGGTGMETQYF.

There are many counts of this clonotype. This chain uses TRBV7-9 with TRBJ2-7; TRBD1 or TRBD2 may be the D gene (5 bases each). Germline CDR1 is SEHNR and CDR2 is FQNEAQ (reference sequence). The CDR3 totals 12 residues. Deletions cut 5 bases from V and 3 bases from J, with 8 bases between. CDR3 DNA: TGTGCCAGCAGCCGGGACCTCTACGAGCAGTACTTC. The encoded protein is CASSRDLYEQYF.

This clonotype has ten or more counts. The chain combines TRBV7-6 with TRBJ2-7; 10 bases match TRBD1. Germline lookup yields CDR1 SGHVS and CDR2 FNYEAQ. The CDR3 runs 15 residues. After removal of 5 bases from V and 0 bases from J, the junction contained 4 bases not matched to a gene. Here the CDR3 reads CASSPTGGASYEQYF. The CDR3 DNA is TGTGCCAGCAGCCCGACAGGGGGCGCCTCCTACGAGCAGTACTTC.

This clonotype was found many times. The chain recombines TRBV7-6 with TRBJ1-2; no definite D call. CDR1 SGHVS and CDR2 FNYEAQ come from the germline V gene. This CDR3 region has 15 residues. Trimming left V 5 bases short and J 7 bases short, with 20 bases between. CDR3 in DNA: TGTGCCAGCAGCCCACGACATCAAGGTTCGGGTGGCTACACCTTC. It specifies CASSPRHQGSGGYTF.

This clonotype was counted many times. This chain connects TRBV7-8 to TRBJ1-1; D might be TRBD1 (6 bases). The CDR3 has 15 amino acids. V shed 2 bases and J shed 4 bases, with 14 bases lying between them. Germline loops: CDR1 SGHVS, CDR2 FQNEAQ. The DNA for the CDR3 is TGTGCCAGCAGCTTACGAGGGGGGTTCGGCACTGAAGCTTTCTTT. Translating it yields CASSLRGGFGTEAFF.

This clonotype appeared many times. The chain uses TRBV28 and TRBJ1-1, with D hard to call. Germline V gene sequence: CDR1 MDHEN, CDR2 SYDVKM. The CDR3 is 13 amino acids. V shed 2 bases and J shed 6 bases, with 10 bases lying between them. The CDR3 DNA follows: TGTGCCAGCAGTTTAGGGTATATGGCTGAAGCTTTCTTT. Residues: CASSLGYMAEAFF.

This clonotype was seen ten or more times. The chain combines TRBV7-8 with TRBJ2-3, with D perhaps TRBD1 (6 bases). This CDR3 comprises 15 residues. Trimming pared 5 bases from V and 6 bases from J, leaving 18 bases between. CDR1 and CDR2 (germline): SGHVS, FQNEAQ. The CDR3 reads CASSPPGQISDTQYF. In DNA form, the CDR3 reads TGTGCCAGCAGCCCCCCCGGACAGATTTCGGATACGCAGTATTTT.

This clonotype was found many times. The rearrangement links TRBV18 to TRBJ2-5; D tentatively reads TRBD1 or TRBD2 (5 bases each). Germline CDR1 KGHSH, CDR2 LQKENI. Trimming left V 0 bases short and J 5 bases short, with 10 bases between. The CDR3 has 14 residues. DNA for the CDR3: TGTGCCAGCTCACCACCGGGACCCTCCGAGACCCAGTACTTC. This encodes CASSPPGPSETQYF.